Shown below are 18 T cell receptor beta chains from a single sample sequenced in a study of T cell responses to AZD1222 COVID-19 vaccine. Assay: immunoSEQ multiplex PCR; the TCRdb copy retains only in-frame clones and omits some. The table has 60,000 to 85,000 clones, 87% seen once. The sample was peripheral blood, taken 28 days after the second AZD1222 dose. The receptors shown here come from an adult who received the AZD1222 COVID-19 vaccine.

The chain uses TRBV7-2 and TRBJ2-5; D may be TRBD2 (6 bases). Germline CDR1 reads SGHTA; CDR2 reads FQGNSA. The CDR3 loop spans 16 amino acids. V was trimmed by 3 bases and J by 2 bases, leaving 16 bases between them. This CDR3 reads CASSFLSRGRQETQYF. The CDR3 DNA follows: TGTGCCAGCAGCTTCCTTTCTCGGGGGAGACAAGAGACCCAGTACTTC.

The chain has TRBV6-5 and TRBJ2-5, with 11 bases lining up with TRBD1. V gave up 6 bases and J gave up 5 bases; unmatched junction bases: 8. Germline CDR1 and CDR2: MNHEY and SVGAGI. The CDR3 spans 15 residues. CDR3 sequence (DNA): TGTGCCAGCAGCGACCCGGGACAGGGGGTGGAGACCCAGTACTTC. Translation gives CASSDPGQGVETQYF.

The V and J genes are TRBV30 and TRBJ2-1; 10 bases map to TRBD2. V lost 2 bases to trimming and J lost 5 bases; unmatched junction nucleotides: 3. This CDR3 region has 14 residues. Looked up from germline, CDR1 is GTSNPN and CDR2 is SVGIG (reference sequence). CDR3 in amino acids: CAWSPGLADNEQFF. CDR3 sequence (DNA): TGTGCCTGGAGTCCCGGACTAGCGGACAATGAGCAGTTCTTC.

J is TRBJ2-7 and V is TRBV2, with 7 positions matching TRBD2. The V gene's germline CDR1 is SNHLY and CDR2 FYNNEI. The V segment lost 6 bases and the J segment 1 base; nucleotides outside the gene matches: 0. The CDR3 consists of 12 residues. This chain's CDR3 is CASRGGSYEQYF. The CDR3 DNA reads as TGTGCCAGCAGGGGGGGGTCCTACGAGCAGTACTTC.

The chain has TRBV6-2 or TRBV6-3 and TRBJ1-2, with D perhaps matching TRBD1 (5 bases). V lost 2 bases and J lost 4, with 5 bases in between. Germline values: CDR1 MNHEY, CDR2 SVGEGT. The CDR3 is 12 amino acids. The CDR3 nucleotides read TGTGCCAGCAGTTACCAGGGCTATGGCTACACCTTC. It specifies CASSYQGYGYTF.

This clone was picked up one time. The chain carries TRBV14 and TRBJ1-1, with D maybe TRBD1 (6 bases). Germline assignment: CDR1 SGHDN and CDR2 FVKESK. V lost 0 bases and J lost 0, with 11 bases in between. This CDR3 is 16 amino acids long. This chain's CDR3 is CASSQDKGVVNTEAFF. CDR3 sequence (DNA): TGTGCCAGCAGCCAAGATAAGGGGGTAGTGAACACTGAAGCTTTCTTT.

The V gene is TRBV14, the J gene TRBJ2-6, with TRBD2 identical over 8 bases. The V segment lost 0 bases and the J segment 0 bases; nucleotides outside the gene matches: 7. In germline, CDR1 is SGHDN, CDR2 FVKESK. The CDR3 sequence is 19 residues long. The CDR3 protein is CASSQEREGVYSGANVLTF. The CDR3 DNA reads TGTGCCAGCAGCCAAGAACGGGAGGGGGTATACTCTGGGGCCAACGTCCTGACTTTC.

This sequence joins TRBV6-1 and TRBJ2-7; D remains ambiguous. Trimming cost V 3 bases and J 0 bases, with 9 bases left between them. Per the germline V gene, CDR1 is MNHNS and CDR2 is SASEGT. This CDR3 comprises 14 residues. DNA of the CDR3: TGTGCCAGCAGTGAGCAGCCTGGCTCCTACGAGCAGTACTTC. Amino acids: CASSEQPGSYEQYF.

The gene calls are TRBV2 and TRBJ1-1, with 7 nucleotides matching TRBD1. J was trimmed by 1 base and V by 8 bases; bases with no gene match: 4. Germline-derived CDR1 and CDR2 are SNHLY and FYNNEI. The CDR3 spans 13 residues. CDR3 protein: CASQGQQNTEAFF. Here the CDR3 DNA reads TGTGCCAGCCAGGGACAGCAGAACACTGAAGCTTTCTTT.

V and J are TRBV30 and TRBJ1-5; D gene uncertain. This CDR3 contains 13 residues. Germline V gene data show CDR1 as GTSNPN and CDR2 as SVGIG (reference sequence). V gave up 0 bases and J gave up 5 bases, with 8 bases separating them. The CDR3 DNA reads TGTGCCTGGAGTGTACTATCGGATCAGCCCCAGCATTTT. It codes for CAWSVLSDQPQHF.

This chain joins TRBV28 and TRBJ2-7; D gene ambiguous. The CDR3 sequence is 11 residues long. Germline CDR1 MDHEN, CDR2 SYDVKM. With 2 bases removed from V and 5 bases from J, the gap between germline ends came to 4 bases. CDR3 coding DNA: TGTGCCAGCAGTTTACTCCACGAGCAGTACTTC. Translation: CASSLLHEQYF.

The J gene is TRBJ1-6, the V gene TRBV3-1 (or the pseudogene TRBV3-2); D is ambiguous. Germline assignment: CDR1 LGHDT and CDR2 YNNKEL (reference sequence). The CDR3 sequence is 15 residues long. V was cut by 2 bases and J by 7 bases, with 12 bases left in between. The CDR3 region is CASSQSGPNNSPLHF. In DNA form, the CDR3 reads TGTGCCAGCAGCCAAAGCGGGCCCAACAATTCACCCCTCCACTTT.

V is TRBV5-4 and J is TRBJ1-2; possible D gene TRBD1, 5 bases. Trimming pared 4 bases from V and 2 bases from J, leaving 9 bases between. Germline V gives CDR1 SGHNT, CDR2 YYREEE (reference sequence). The CDR3 is made up of 13 amino acids. The CDR3 DNA follows: TGTGCCAGCAGCGGAGGGGCAAACTATGGCTACACCTTC. Amino acid sequence: CASSGGANYGYTF.

V usage is TRBV6-1 and J usage is TRBJ2-3; 8 bases agree with TRBD2. With 1 base clipped from V and 3 bases from J, the junction kept 3 bases outside the gene matches. Germline CDR1 and CDR2: MNHNS and SASEGT. This CDR3 spans 15 amino acids. CDR3 nucleotide sequence: TGTGCCAGCAGTGAAGGCGGGGGGATAACAGATACGCAGTATTTT. Translation gives CASSEGGGITDTQYF.

The V call is TRBV2, the J call TRBJ2-1; D perhaps matches TRBD2 (5 bases). Trimming removed 6 bases at V and 5 bases at J, with 11 bases between. CDR1 is SNHLY and CDR2 is FYNNEI in the germline V gene. The CDR3 loop spans 13 amino acids. CDR3 coding DNA: TGTGCCAGCAGACTCACTAGACACAATGAGCAGTTCTTC. Amino acids: CASRLTRHNEQFF.

In its sample, this clone was seen a few times. The chain recombines TRBV2 with TRBJ2-7, with TRBD2 matching over 8 bases. V shed 6 bases, J shed 2 bases, and the junction held 9 bases outside the gene matches. Germline CDR1 and CDR2: SNHLY and FYNNEI. This CDR3 is 15 amino acids long. CDR3 bases: TGTGCCAGCAGGGGGGAAGGACTAGCTACCTACGAGCAGTACTTC. Protein sequence: CASRGEGLATYEQYF.

The CDR3 reads CASSQGGRQPQHF. The CDR3 DNA is TGCGCCAGCAGCCAGGGGGGGAGACAGCCCCAGCATTTT. The chain is built from TRBV4-1 and TRBJ1-5, with a weak D call TRBD1 (5 bases). Germline lookup yields CDR1 MGHRA and CDR2 YSYEKL. The CDR3 loop spans 13 amino acids. V shed 3 bases and J shed 7 bases, with 10 bases lying between them.

The chain carries TRBV5-4 and TRBJ2-1; 9 bases align to TRBD1. The V segment lost 2 bases and the J segment 4 bases; nucleotides outside the gene matches: 4. Germline V gives CDR1 SGHNT, CDR2 YYREEE (reference sequence). This CDR3 region has 15 residues. The CDR3 reads CASSFGQGQYNEQFF. DNA of the CDR3: TGTGCCAGCAGCTTCGGACAGGGGCAATACAATGAGCAGTTCTTC.